A selection of T cell receptor beta chains follows, all from one sample in a study of cytomegalovirus exposure and HLA in healthy donors. The repertoire was sequenced with immunoSEQ multiplex PCR; TCRdb's copy has only in-frame clones and lacks some. The top ten clones hold less than 5% of a sample with under 200,000 clones, 55% to 80% of them seen once. Sequencing was performed on PBMCs. The receptor set was obtained from a woman between 18 and 29 years old in good health and CMV-seropositive. Both conserved end residues are part of each CDR3. Fields, in order: CDR3 DNA, CDR3 protein, clone size, V gene, J gene, D gene. D genes are given only for firm matches. Part of the rows lack a size; the others show once, few, many or a class for expanded clones.

TGCGCCAGCAGCCCAAGAGGGACACTCTCTGGAAACACCATATATTTT	CASSPRGTLSGNTIYF	.	TRBV5-1	TRBJ1-3	.
TGCGCCAGCAGCCAAGAGACTCCAGCGGGGAGCACAGATACGCAGTATTTT	CASSQETPAGSTDTQYF	few	TRBV4-3	TRBJ2-3	TRBD2
TGTGCCAGCAGCTTAGACGGGAGAAATGAGCAGTTCTTC	CASSLDGRNEQFF	few	TRBV7-3	TRBJ2-1	.
TGTGCCAGCAGTCCTGGACAGGGCCGGGGCACTGAAGCTTTCTTT	CASSPGQGRGTEAFF	.	TRBV6-5	TRBJ1-1	TRBD1
TGTGCCAGCAGCACCCATACAGGGGATGAAGCTTTCTTT	CASSTHTGDEAFF	.	TRBV11-3	TRBJ1-1	TRBD1
TGCGCCAGCAGTGAAAGTGGGAGCATTGCGGATACGCAGTATTTT	CASSESGSIADTQYF	.	TRBV10-1	TRBJ2-3	.
TGTGCCAGCTCTCCGGGACAGGGAACTGAAGCTTTCTTT	CASSPGQGTEAFF	.	TRBV18	TRBJ1-1	TRBD1
TGTGCCAGCAGTCGACCGGGACAGGGTCATGGCTACACCTTC	CASSRPGQGHGYTF	few	TRBV7-9	TRBJ1-2	TRBD1
TGTGCCTGGAGCACGGGGGACTATGGCTACACCTTC	CAWSTGDYGYTF	once	TRBV30	TRBJ1-2	.
TGCAGCGCGGAAGCCGGGACTAGCGGGATCCGTGAGCAGTACTTC	CSAEAGTSGIREQYF	many	TRBV29-1	TRBJ2-7	TRBD2
TGCGCCAGCAGCCATCAGACAGGGGTTAACTACGAGCAGTACTTC	CASSHQTGVNYEQYF	few	TRBV4-3	TRBJ2-7	TRBD1
TGTGCCAGCAGCTTAGCCCTGACTAGCGGGTTCCGGGAGAACGGGGAGCTGTTTTTT	CASSLALTSGFRENGELFF	.	TRBV11-3	TRBJ2-2	TRBD2
TGTGCCAGCAGCCAAGTATTGAGGGTCGATGAGCAGTTCTTC	CASSQVLRVDEQFF	.	TRBV4-2	TRBJ2-1	.
TGTGCCAGCAGTGACGCTACTAGCGGGAGCTACAATGAGCAGTTCTTC	CASSDATSGSYNEQFF	.	TRBV25-1	TRBJ2-1	TRBD2
TGTGCCAGCAGTTTATTCGGGTTTACTGAAGCTTTCTTT	CASSLFGFTEAFF	.	TRBV27	TRBJ1-1	.
TGTGCCAGTAGTATCACAGGACAGGGATTTGATGGCTACACCTTC	CASSITGQGFDGYTF	.	TRBV19	TRBJ1-2	TRBD1
TGCAGCGGAAGGGAGTACAACACTGAAGCTTTCTTT	CSGREYNTEAFF	.	TRBV29-1	TRBJ1-1	.
TGTGCCAGCAGCCCGGGGGGGGGAGCACAGGGGAGTAGGAACACCGGGGAGCTGTTTTTT	CASSPGGGAQGSRNTGELFF	.	TRBV7-8	TRBJ2-2	.
TGCGCCAGCAGCCTCGGATTGAGTCTAGCGGGAGTAATGTACGAGCAGTACTTC	CASSLGLSLAGVMYEQYF	few	TRBV5-1	TRBJ2-7	TRBD2
TGCGCCAGCAGCGGCCCCGGGACAGTGGGGAGTGAAAAACTGTTTTTT	CASSGPGTVGSEKLFF	.	TRBV5-1	TRBJ1-4	TRBD1
TGTGCCAGCAGCTCCCCGGACAGTTTCTACGAGCAGTACTTC	CASSSPDSFYEQYF	.	TRBV11-2	TRBJ2-7	.
TGTGCCATCCTTTCAGGGCGGGGGGAGCTGTTTTTT	CAILSGRGELFF	.	TRBV10-3	TRBJ2-2	.
TGTGCCAGCAGTCCGGACTGGTCGGGAAACACCATATATTTT	CASSPDWSGNTIYF	.	TRBV7-9	TRBJ1-3	.
TGCGCCAGCGATGACGCGGGACTAGCGGGAGCTGAGCAGTTCTTC	CASDDAGLAGAEQFF	few	TRBV10-2	TRBJ2-1	TRBD2
TGTGCCAGCAGTCTAGCGGGGCGGCAAGATACGCAGTATTTT	CASSLAGRQDTQYF	.	TRBV6-5	TRBJ2-3	TRBD2
TGTGCCAGCAGCTCTCCAGGGAGGGATCTGGAGACCCAGTACTTC	CASSSPGRDLETQYF	.	TRBV27	TRBJ2-5	TRBD2
TGTGCCAGCAGCTTAGGGGGCAGCCCAATTCAGTACTTC	CASSLGGSPIQYF	once	TRBV11-3	TRBJ2-4	.
TGTGCCAGCTCACCACAGGGGTTTGAAGCTTTCTTT	CASSPQGFEAFF	.	TRBV18	TRBJ1-1	.
TGTGCCAGCAGCCGGACTAGCGATTGGTATACGCAGTATTTT	CASSRTSDWYTQYF	.	TRBV6-5	TRBJ2-3	TRBD2
TGTGCCAGCAGCTTGGTCGGGGTAAAGGGCTACACCTTC	CASSLVGVKGYTF	.	TRBV7-2	TRBJ1-2	.
TGTGCCAGCAGTGATTGGGGGGTAACTAATGAAAAACTGTTTTTT	CASSDWGVTNEKLFF	.	TRBV25-1	TRBJ1-4	.
TGTGCCAGCAGTGAAGCGCTTCTGGCTAGCACAGATACGCAGTATTTT	CASSEALLASTDTQYF	few	TRBV6-1	TRBJ2-3	.
TGTGCCTGGATTGCCGGACTAGCGGGGTACCAAGAGACCCAGTACTTC	CAWIAGLAGYQETQYF	.	TRBV30	TRBJ2-5	TRBD2
TGTGCCAGCAGCGCGTACGGGACTAGCGCATACAATGAGCAGTTCTTC	CASSAYGTSAYNEQFF	few	TRBV9	TRBJ2-1	TRBD2
TGCGCCAGCAGCAGAACTAGCGGGAGTGTCAATGAGCAGTTCTTC	CASSRTSGSVNEQFF	.	TRBV5-1	TRBJ2-1	TRBD2
TGTGCCAGCAGCTTGGACAGGGCTGGAAACACCATATATTTT	CASSLDRAGNTIYF	once	TRBV5-8	TRBJ1-3	.
TGTGCCAGCGTAGCGGGGGATAATCTGGGGCAGTTCTTC	CASVAGDNLGQFF	once	TRBV25-1	TRBJ2-1	TRBD2
TGTGCCATCACAGCAGGGACAGATACGCAGTATTTT	CAITAGTDTQYF	.	TRBV10-3	TRBJ2-3	.
TGTGCCAGCAGCCAATCTGGCGGTTTGGGAGGGAGTGAAGCTTTCTTT	CASSQSGGLGGSEAFF	.	TRBV16	TRBJ1-1	.
TGTGCCAGCAGCACACAGGGGACAGGGGGCTACACCTTC	CASSTQGTGGYTF	.	TRBV6-1	TRBJ1-2	TRBD1
TGCGCCAGCAGCTTGGATCTAGGGGGTACCAACTATGGCTACACCTTC	CASSLDLGGTNYGYTF	.	TRBV5-1	TRBJ1-2	.
TGTGCCAGCTCGCCAAGACAGGGTCGAAATGAAAAACTGTTTTTT	CASSPRQGRNEKLFF	.	TRBV2	TRBJ1-4	TRBD1
TGTGCCAGCAAGTCGACAGGGCTATATGGCTACACCTTC	CASKSTGLYGYTF	.	TRBV27	TRBJ1-2	TRBD1
TGTGCCAGCAGTTTAAATCGAGGGCCCCTCTCAGAGCAGTTCTTC	CASSLNRGPLSEQFF	once	TRBV28	TRBJ2-1	.
TGTGCCAGCTCACCATCTGAGGCCGTCCTAGCCAAAAACATTCAGTACTTC	CASSPSEAVLAKNIQYF	once	TRBV18	TRBJ2-4	.
TGTGCCAGCAGTAATGACAGGGGGCTCTACGAGCAGTACTTC	CASSNDRGLYEQYF	.	TRBV2	TRBJ2-7	TRBD1
TGTGCCTGGAGTGAACAGGGGTATCAGCCCCAGCATTTT	CAWSEQGYQPQHF	.	TRBV30	TRBJ1-5	TRBD1
TGCGCCAGCAGTGAAACAAGGGCGGGAGCCACAGATACGCAGTATTTT	CASSETRAGATDTQYF	few	TRBV10-1	TRBJ2-3	TRBD2
TGCAGCGTTGCCAAGTCGACAGGGAACTATGGCTACACCTTC	CSVAKSTGNYGYTF	.	TRBV29-1	TRBJ1-2	TRBD1
TGCGCCAGCAGCCAACAGCCCCGACAGGGTTCAGGAATGAGGGGTGGATCACCCCTCCACTTT	CASSQQPRQGSGMRGGSPLHF	few	TRBV4-3	TRBJ1-6	TRBD1
TGTGCCAGCAGTTACTCGGGACAGGGACTATACAATGAGCAGTTCTTC	CASSYSGQGLYNEQFF	.	TRBV6-6	TRBJ2-1	TRBD1
TGTGCCAGCAGTCATCCAGGGCTGAATCAGCCCCAGCATTTT	CASSHPGLNQPQHF	.	TRBV25-1	TRBJ1-5	.
TGTGCCAGCAGTGATGGAGGGGGGGTTGGAGAAAACATTCAGTACTTC	CASSDGGGVGENIQYF	.	TRBV25-1	TRBJ2-4	.
TGTGCCAGTAGTATATCAGGGCCCGGTGGCTACACCTTC	CASSISGPGGYTF	few	TRBV19	TRBJ1-2	.